Detailed here is one T cell receptor (beta chain). This specimen comes from a study of blood T cell repertoires in COVID-19. Study-level information: The United States, Italy and Spain supplied acute and convalescent COVID-19 samples.

Source study methods: Nucleated cell number was recorded as an estimate derived from reference gene primer amplification. Clones were read by immunoSEQ multiplex PCR, and TCRdb kept only the in-frame ones, dropping some. That table is the source of V, J and clone size, and D and trimming were worked out from the DNA. Among tens of thousands of clones listed, roughly 76% were seen once. Trimming took 7 bases from V and 4 from J, leaving 19 bases between them. The germline V gene encodes CDR1 WSHSY and CDR2 SAAADI. The CDR3 is 15 amino acids. Sequences were obtained from peripheral blood. This TCR was sampled from a woman in her 70s with acute or convalescent COVID-19. The chain joins TRBV10-2 to TRBJ2-5; D might be TRBD1 (6 bases). As DNA, the CDR3 is TGCGCCAGCACCAAAGTAGGGGACACTGGAGAGACCCAGTACTTC. Amino acids: CASTKVGDTGETQYF.